This TCR beta chain is drawn from a study of shared clonotypes between healthy human individuals. In regard to this clone: The same CDR3 arises from other DNA sequences in this sample as well.

Trimming pared 0 bases from V and 0 bases from J, leaving 6 bases between. The germline gives CDR1 KGHSH, CDR2 LQKENI. The CDR3 sequence is 15 residues long. The method was immunoSEQ multiplex PCR; TCRdb's version includes in-frame clones alone and lacks a portion of them. The profile shows over 1.5 million clones, 95% to 99% of them singletons. The TCR was taken from a man aged 25-45 years in good health. The chain joins TRBV18 to TRBJ1-3, with D unclear. The sequencing input was naive CD4+ T cells sorted from blood. Subset specified: CD45RA+ positively selected. CDR3 DNA sequence: TGTGCCAGCTCACCACCGGGAAACTCTGGAAACACCATATATTTT. It translates to CASSPPGNSGNTIYF.